The clone carrying this TCR beta chain came up a few times. Its antigen is as yet unknown. This sample is drawn from a study of CD8 T cells in ankylosing spondylitis. Whole-study findings and limits: Typical of ankylosing spondylitis blood, it appeared, was a TCR beta motif of roughly eight highly homologous variants.

CDR1 is LGHDT and CDR2 is YNNKEL in the germline V gene (reference sequence). V was cut by 8 bases and J by 2 bases, with 13 bases left in between. This CDR3 has 13 residues. Generation of TCR beta libraries employed quantitative 5'-RACE incorporating molecular barcodes. MiXCR, run by TCRdb on the 5' RACE reads, gives a single entry per CDR3 protein. The sample lists 220,000 or so distinct CDR3 sequences; about 16% were seen once. V and J are TRBV3-1 and TRBJ2-7; D is unresolved. Source material: blood, either unsorted or a sorted T cell fraction (not recorded which). This TCR derives from a male donor with ankylosing spondylitis. CDR3 coding DNA: TGTGCCAGCTCCGAAGCACATACCTACGAGCAGTACTTC. It specifies CASSEAHTYEQYF.